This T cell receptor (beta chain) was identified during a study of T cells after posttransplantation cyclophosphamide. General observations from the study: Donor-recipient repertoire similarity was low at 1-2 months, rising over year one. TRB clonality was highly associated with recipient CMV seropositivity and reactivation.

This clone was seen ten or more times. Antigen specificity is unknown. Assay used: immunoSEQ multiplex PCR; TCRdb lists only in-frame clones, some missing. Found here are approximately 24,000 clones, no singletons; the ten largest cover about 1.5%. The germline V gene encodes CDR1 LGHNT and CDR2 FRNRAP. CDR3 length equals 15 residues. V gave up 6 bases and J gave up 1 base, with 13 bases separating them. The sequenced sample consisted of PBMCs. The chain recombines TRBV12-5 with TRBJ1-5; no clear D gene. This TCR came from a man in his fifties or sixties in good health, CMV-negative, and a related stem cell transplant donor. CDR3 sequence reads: CASGQTRGSNQPQHF. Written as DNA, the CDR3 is TGTGCTAGTGGGCAGACCCGAGGGAGCAATCAGCCCCAGCATTTT.